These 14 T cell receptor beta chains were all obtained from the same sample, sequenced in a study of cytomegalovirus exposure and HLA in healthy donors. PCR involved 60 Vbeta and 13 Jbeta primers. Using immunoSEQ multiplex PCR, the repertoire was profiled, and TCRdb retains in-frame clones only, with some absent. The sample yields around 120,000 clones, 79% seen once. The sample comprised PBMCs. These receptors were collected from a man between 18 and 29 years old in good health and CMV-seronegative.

The CDR3 coding sequence is TGTGCCTGGAGTGTGGCTGGACAGGCGGGCCATAATTCACCCCTCCACTTT. Translated: CAWSVAGQAGHNSPLHF. The chain combines TRBV30 with TRBJ1-6; 7 bases fit TRBD1. The CDR3 spans 17 residues. CDR1 is GTSNPN and CDR2 is SVGIG in the germline V gene (reference sequence). V lost 0 bases and J lost 5; bases outside the gene matches: 10.

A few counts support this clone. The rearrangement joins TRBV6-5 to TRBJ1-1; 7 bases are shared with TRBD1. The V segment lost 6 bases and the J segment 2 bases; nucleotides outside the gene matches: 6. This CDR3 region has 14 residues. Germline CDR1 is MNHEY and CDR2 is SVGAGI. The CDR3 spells CASSADRTNTEAFF. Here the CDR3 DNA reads TGTGCCAGCAGCGCGGACAGGACTAACACTGAAGCTTTCTTT.

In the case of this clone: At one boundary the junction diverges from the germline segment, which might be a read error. The CDR3 spells CASSFGGTSGGRETQYF. CDR3 DNA sequence: TGTGCTAGCAGCTTCGGCGGGACTAGCGGGGGGAGGGAGACCCAGTACTTC. V is TRBV7-7 and J is TRBJ2-5; TRBD2 matches at 15 bases. Germline V gives CDR1 SSHAT, CDR2 FNYEAQ (reference sequence). The CDR3 length is 17 residues.

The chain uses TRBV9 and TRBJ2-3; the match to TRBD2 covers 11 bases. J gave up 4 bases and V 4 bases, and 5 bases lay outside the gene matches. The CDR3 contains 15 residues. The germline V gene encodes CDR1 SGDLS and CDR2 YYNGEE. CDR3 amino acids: CASSKLAGGPDTQYF. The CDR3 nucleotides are TGTGCCAGCAGCAAGCTAGCGGGAGGACCAGATACGCAGTATTTT.

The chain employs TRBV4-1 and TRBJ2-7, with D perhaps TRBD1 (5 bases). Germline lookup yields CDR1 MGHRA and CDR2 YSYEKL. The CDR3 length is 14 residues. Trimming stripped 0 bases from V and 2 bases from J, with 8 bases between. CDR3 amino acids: CASSQDPRAYEQYV. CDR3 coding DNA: TGCGCCAGCAGCCAAGACCCCAGGGCCTACGAGCAGTACGTC.

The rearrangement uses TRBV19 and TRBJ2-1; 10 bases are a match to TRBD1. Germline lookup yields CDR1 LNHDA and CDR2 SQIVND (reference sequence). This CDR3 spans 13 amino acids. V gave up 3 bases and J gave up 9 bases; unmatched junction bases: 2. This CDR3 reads CASSMGDRGEQFF. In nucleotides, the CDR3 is TGTGCCAGTAGTATGGGGGACAGGGGTGAGCAGTTCTTC.

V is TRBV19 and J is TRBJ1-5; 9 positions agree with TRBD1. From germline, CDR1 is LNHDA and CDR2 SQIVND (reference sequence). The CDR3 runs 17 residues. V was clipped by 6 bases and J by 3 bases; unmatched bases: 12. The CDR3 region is CASSKGQGNGYNQPQHF. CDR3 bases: TGTGCCAGTAGCAAGGGACAGGGCAATGGGTACAATCAGCCCCAGCATTTT.

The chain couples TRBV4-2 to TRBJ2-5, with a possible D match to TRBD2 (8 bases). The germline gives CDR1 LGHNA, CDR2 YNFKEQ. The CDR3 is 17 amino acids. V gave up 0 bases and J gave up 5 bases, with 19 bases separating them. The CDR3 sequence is CASSQDFSGDRGETQYF. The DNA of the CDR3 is TGTGCCAGCAGCCAAGATTTTAGCGGGGACAGAGGTGAGACCCAGTACTTC.

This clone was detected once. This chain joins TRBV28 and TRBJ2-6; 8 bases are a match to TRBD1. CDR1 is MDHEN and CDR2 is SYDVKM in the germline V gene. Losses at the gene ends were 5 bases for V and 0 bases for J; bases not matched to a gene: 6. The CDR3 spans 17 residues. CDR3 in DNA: TGTGCCAGCAGTCCCCAGGGGGCCCCCTCTGGGGCCAACGTCCTGACTTTC. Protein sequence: CASSPQGAPSGANVLTF.

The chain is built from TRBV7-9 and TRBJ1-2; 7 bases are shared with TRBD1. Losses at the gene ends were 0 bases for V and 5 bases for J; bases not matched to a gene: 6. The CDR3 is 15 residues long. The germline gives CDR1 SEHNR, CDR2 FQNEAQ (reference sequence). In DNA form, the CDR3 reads TGTGCCAGCAGCTTAGCAGGGGACAGTAATTATGGCTACACCTTC. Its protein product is CASSLAGDSNYGYTF.

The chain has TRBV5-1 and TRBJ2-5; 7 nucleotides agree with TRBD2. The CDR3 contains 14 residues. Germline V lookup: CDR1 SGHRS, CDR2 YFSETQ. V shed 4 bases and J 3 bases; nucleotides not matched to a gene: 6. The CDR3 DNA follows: TGCGCCAGCAGCCCCGTTGCGGGGGAAGAGACCCAGTACTTC. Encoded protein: CASSPVAGEETQYF.

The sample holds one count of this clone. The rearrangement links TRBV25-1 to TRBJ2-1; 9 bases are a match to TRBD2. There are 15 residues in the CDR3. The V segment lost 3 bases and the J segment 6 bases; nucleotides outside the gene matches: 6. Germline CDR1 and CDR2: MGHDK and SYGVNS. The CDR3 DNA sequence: TGTGCCAGCAGTGAGGCTAGCGGGACCGGCAATGAGCAGTTCTTC. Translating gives CASSEASGTGNEQFF.

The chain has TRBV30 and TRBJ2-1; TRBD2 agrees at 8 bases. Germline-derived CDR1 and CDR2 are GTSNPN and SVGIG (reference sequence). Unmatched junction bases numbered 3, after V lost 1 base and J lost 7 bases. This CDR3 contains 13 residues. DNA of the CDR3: TGTGCCTGGAGTGCCGGGAGGGGGAATGAGCAGTTCTTC. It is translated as CAWSAGRGNEQFF.

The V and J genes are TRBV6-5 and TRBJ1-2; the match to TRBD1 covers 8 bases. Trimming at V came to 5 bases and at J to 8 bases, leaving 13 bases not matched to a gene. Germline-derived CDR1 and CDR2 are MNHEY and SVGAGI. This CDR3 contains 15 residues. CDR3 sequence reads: CASSPGQGTIGGYTF. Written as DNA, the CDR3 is TGTGCCAGCAGTCCCGGACAGGGTACGATCGGCGGCTACACCTTC.